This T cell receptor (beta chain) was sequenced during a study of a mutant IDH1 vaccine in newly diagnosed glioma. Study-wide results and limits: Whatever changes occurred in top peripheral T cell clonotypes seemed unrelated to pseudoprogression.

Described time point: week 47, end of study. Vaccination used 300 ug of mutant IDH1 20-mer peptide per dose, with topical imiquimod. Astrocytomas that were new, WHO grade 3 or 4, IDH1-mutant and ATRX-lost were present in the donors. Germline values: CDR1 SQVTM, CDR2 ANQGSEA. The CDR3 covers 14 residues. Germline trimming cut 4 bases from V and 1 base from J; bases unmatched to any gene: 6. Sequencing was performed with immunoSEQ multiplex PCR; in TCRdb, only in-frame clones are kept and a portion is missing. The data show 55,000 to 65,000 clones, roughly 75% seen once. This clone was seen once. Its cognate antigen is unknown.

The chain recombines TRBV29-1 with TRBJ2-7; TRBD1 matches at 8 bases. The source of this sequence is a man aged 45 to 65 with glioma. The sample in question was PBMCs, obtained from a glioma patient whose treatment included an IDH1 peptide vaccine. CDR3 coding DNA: TGCAGCGTTGCAGGACAGGGTACATCCTACGAGCAGTACTTC. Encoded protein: CSVAGQGTSYEQYF.